These T cell receptor beta chains were read from a single sample in a study of blood T cells in healthy people across ages. TCRdb independently ran MiXCR on the 5' RACE reads; one entry per CDR3 protein. The sample has around 1,100,000 distinct CDR3 sequences, about two fifths seen once. Source material: blood. The source of these receptors is a man in his late teens or twenties in good health. Each CDR3 is given without its conserved first and last residue. The order of the fields is J gene, V gene, D gene, CDR3 protein. The D gene is left open where the match is weak.

>TRBJ2-1|TRBV29-1|.
SGGTGYNEQF
>TRBJ2-5|TRBV12-5|.
ASGTLDGETQY
>TRBJ1-1|TRBV20-1|.
SARDLRETNTEAF
>TRBJ2-1|TRBV5-1|TRBD1
ASSPKQGLEQF
>TRBJ2-5|TRBV5-1|TRBD1
ASSLVGQGAEYQETQY
>TRBJ2-3|TRBV29-1|.
SVAQSGTSTDTQY
>TRBJ1-2|TRBV29-1|TRBD1
SAQGGREGSGYGYT
>TRBJ2-5|TRBV7-8|.
ASTQIGGPGQETQY
>TRBJ2-5|TRBV20-1|.
SASLGRQVETQY
>TRBJ2-7|TRBV6-2/TRBV6-3|.
ASSYDRDATYEQY
>TRBJ1-2|TRBV14|.
ASSLGPGALYGYT
>TRBJ2-5|TRBV28|.
ASRRQLVEETQY
>TRBJ2-3|TRBV7-8|.
ASSPNHPSTDTQY
>TRBJ1-2|TRBV7-9|.
ASSLEQVRLRYGYT
>TRBJ2-1|TRBV6-5|.
ASSYRGRAYNEQF
>TRBJ2-5|TRBV12-3/TRBV12-4|.
ASSSTATSTQY
>TRBJ1-2|TRBV10-3|.
ATSSIPGLTLGYT
>TRBJ1-2|TRBV28|TRBD1
ASSPRTGINYGYT
>.|TRBV6-1|.
ASRDSDSEQY
>TRBJ2-4|TRBV5-1|.
ASSPVGSTPLSNIQY
>TRBJ1-2|TRBV20-1|TRBD1
SARPGQLTNYGYT
>TRBJ2-1|TRBV11-1|TRBD2
ASRTSKTSGGDDPDPPEQF
>TRBJ1-4|TRBV5-6|.
ASTPTLEGEKLF
>TRBJ2-1|TRBV6-6|.
ASSYPGAPHNEQF
>TRBJ2-1|TRBV6-5|.
ASSQLRDNEQF
>TRBJ2-1|TRBV6-2/TRBV6-3|TRBD1
ASRGRDRGLLLYNEQF
>TRBJ1-2|TRBV4-1|.
ASSQDIWGFNYGYT
>TRBJ1-2|TRBV4-2|.
ASSQDSNGVFGYT